What follows are 17 T cell receptor beta chains derived from one specimen sequenced in a study of blood T cell repertoires in COVID-19. Sequencing was performed with immunoSEQ multiplex PCR; in TCRdb, only in-frame clones are kept and a portion is missing. Of about 200,000 clones listed, 70% to 90% were seen once; the top ten hold 15% to 20%. Sequencing was done on a sample of peripheral blood. The receptors originated from a man in his fifties with COVID-19, enrolled during active disease.

The chain combines TRBV9 with TRBJ2-2; 14 nucleotides match TRBD2. CDR3 size: 21 residues. With 3 bases clipped from V and 3 bases from J, the junction kept 16 bases outside the gene matches. Germline CDR1 is SGDLS and CDR2 is YYNGEE. CDR3 sequence (DNA): TGTGCCAGCAGCGACGGCCGGTGGAGACTAGCGGGAGGGCGGGACACCGGGGAGCTGTTTTTT. Protein: CASSDGRWRLAGGRDTGELFF.

V gene TRBV9 combines with J gene TRBJ2-1, with D possibly matching TRBD2 (6 bases). Trimming left V 3 bases short and J 5 bases short, with 12 bases between. The germline CDR1 and CDR2 sequences are SGDLS and YYNGEE. The CDR3 is 14 residues long. The CDR3 DNA sequence: TGTGCCAGCAGCGCCCGGGACTGGAACAATGAGCAGTTCTTC. Residues: CASSARDWNNEQFF.

This sequence joins TRBV19 and TRBJ2-4, with 7 bases identical to TRBD1. The ends lost 2 bases at V and 0 bases at J; junction bases unmatched: 7. Germline assignment: CDR1 LNHDA and CDR2 SQIVND (reference sequence). CDR3 length: 17 amino acids. The CDR3 protein is CASSIRGTVLAKNIQYF. Written as DNA, the CDR3 is TGTGCCAGTAGTATAAGGGGGACAGTCTTAGCCAAAAACATTCAGTACTTC.

This clone was seen only once. The chain has TRBV3-1 (or the pseudogene TRBV3-2) and TRBJ1-2; 7 bases are a match to TRBD1. Per germline, CDR1 LGHDT and CDR2 YNNKEL (reference sequence). The trim removed 2 bases at V and 4 bases at J, leaving 4 bases unmatched. The length of the CDR3 is 14 residues. CDR3 nucleotides: TGTGCCAGCAGCCAACAGGGGGTGAGCTATGGCTACACCTTC. Amino acid sequence: CASSQQGVSYGYTF.

The table lists this clone with a count of one. The DNA of the CDR3 is TGTGCCAGCAGTTTAGGCAGGGGGCGCGCAGATACGCAGTATTTT. It codes for CASSLGRGRADTQYF. This chain links TRBV28 with TRBJ2-3, with TRBD1 matching over 8 bases. V was clipped by 2 bases and J by 4 bases; unmatched bases: 5. The CDR3 consists of 15 residues. Germline values: CDR1 MDHEN, CDR2 SYDVKM.

The V gene is TRBV11-1, the J gene TRBJ1-1, with D unclear. The CDR3 consists of 14 residues. The germline V gene has CDR1 SGHAT and CDR2 FQDESV (reference sequence). The V end was cut by 1 base, the J end by 4 bases, with 10 bases between. The DNA of the CDR3 is TGTGCCAGCAGCTTAGTTCTAGGTAGCACTGAAGCTTTCTTT. The encoded protein is CASSLVLGSTEAFF.

This clone has more than one count but fewer than ten. J is TRBJ1-2 and V is TRBV9; 7 positions agree with TRBD1. Germline V gene data show CDR1 as SGDLS and CDR2 as YYNGEE. V shed 3 bases and J 3 bases; nucleotides not matched to a gene: 5. CDR3 size: 14 residues. The CDR3 DNA sequence: TGTGCCAGCAGCGGACTGGACAGGCACTATGGCTACACCTTC. This codes for CASSGLDRHYGYTF.

CDR3 nucleotide sequence: TGTGCTAGTGGTTTGGTATCGGGGTTTGGCTACACCTTC. Protein sequence: CASGLVSGFGYTF. This chain links TRBV12-5 with TRBJ1-2; D remains unclear. The CDR3 loop spans 13 amino acids. Trimming took 0 bases from V and 7 from J, leaving 9 bases between them. Per the germline V gene, CDR1 is LGHNT and CDR2 is FRNRAP.

The V and J genes are TRBV19 and TRBJ2-2, with D maybe TRBD2 (5 bases). The CDR3 totals 15 residues. Germline V gene sequence: CDR1 LNHDA, CDR2 SQIVND (reference sequence). The V end lost 7 bases, the J end lost 3 bases, and 15 bases lay between the germline ends. Here the CDR3 reads CASIPLGGYTGELFF. CDR3 coding DNA: TGTGCCAGTATTCCCTTAGGAGGCTACACCGGGGAGCTGTTTTTT.

The chain employs TRBV7-9 and TRBJ2-1, with D possibly TRBD1 on 6 matching bases. Germline CDR1 SEHNR, CDR2 FQNEAQ (reference sequence). The V end was cut by 0 bases, the J end by 2 bases, with 20 bases between. CDR3 length: 19 amino acids. The CDR3 DNA sequence: TGTGCCAGCAGCTTAGCGCTTGGGTTAGGGCAGGGGACCTACAATGAGCAGTTCTTC. Protein: CASSLALGLGQGTYNEQFF.

This clone was recorded only once. The rearrangement uses TRBV6-5 and TRBJ2-5, with D tentatively TRBD2 (5 bases). Germline CDR1 is MNHEY and CDR2 is SVGAGI. Trimming shortened V by 6 bases and J by 3 bases, and 8 bases separated the two germline ends. CDR3 length: 12 amino acids. CDR3 sequence (DNA): TGTGCCAGCAGGGAGGCGGAAGAGACCCAGTACTTC. Translating gives CASREAEETQYF.

The chain couples TRBV7-9 to TRBJ2-2; 13 bases fit TRBD2. The CDR3 has 19 amino acids. Germline trimming cut 3 bases from V and 6 bases from J; bases unmatched to any gene: 13. Germline values: CDR1 SEHNR, CDR2 FQNEAQ (reference sequence). In DNA form, the CDR3 reads TGTGCCAGCAGCTTTACCCCCGGACTAGCGGGAGCCCCGTCCGGGGAGCTGTTTTTT. It yields the protein CASSFTPGLAGAPSGELFF.

The chain couples TRBV5-1 to TRBJ1-5; 10 bases align to TRBD1. Germline CDR1 SGHRS, CDR2 YFSETQ. This CDR3 has 17 amino acids. With V trimmed by 0 bases and J by 3 bases, 6 bases remained unmatched. CDR3 nucleotides: TGCGCCAGCAGCTTGGGGACAGGGGGAAAAAACAATCAGCCCCAGCATTTT. The encoded protein is CASSLGTGGKNNQPQHF. Full variable domain (remainder filled in from reference TRBV5-1 and TRBJ1-5): KAGVTQTPRYLIKTRGQQVTLSCSPISGHRSVSWYQQTPGQGLQFLFEYFSETQRNKGNFPGRFSGRQFSNSRSEMNVSTLELGDSALYLCASSLGTGGKNNQPQHFGDGTRLSIL.

The genes are TRBV28 and TRBJ1-5; possible D gene TRBD1, 5 bases. This CDR3 has 16 residues. The V end lost 7 bases, the J end lost 0 bases, and 16 bases lay between the germline ends. The germline gives CDR1 MDHEN, CDR2 SYDVKM. CDR3 DNA: TGTGCCAGCACCCTGAACAGGCTTTATAGCAATCAGCCCCAGCATTTT. Its translation: CASTLNRLYSNQPQHF.

This clone was seen a single time. V gene TRBV7-9 combines with J gene TRBJ1-5; TRBD1 aligns across 10 bases. The J segment lost 9 bases and the V segment lost 5 bases, leaving 10 bases of the junction unmatched. CDR3 length equals 15 residues. The V gene's germline CDR1 is SEHNR and CDR2 FQNEAQ (reference sequence). The CDR3 loop is CASSGETGGDGPQHF. The CDR3 DNA reads TGTGCCAGCAGCGGAGAGACAGGGGGCGATGGGCCCCAGCATTTT.

The chain joins TRBV15 to TRBJ1-2; D is possibly TRBD1 (6 bases). The V end was cut by 5 bases, the J end by 3 bases, with 13 bases between. Germline values: CDR1 LNHNV, CDR2 YYDKDF (reference sequence). This CDR3 has 14 residues. The CDR3 here is CATSPGHADYGYTF. The CDR3 bases are TGTGCCACCAGCCCGGGACACGCAGACTATGGCTACACCTTC.

V usage is TRBV18 and J usage is TRBJ2-1; 14 bases match TRBD2. The germline V gene has CDR1 KGHSH and CDR2 LQKENI. V shed 3 bases, J shed 7 bases, and the junction held 11 bases outside the gene matches. The CDR3 runs 18 residues. CDR3 protein: CASSPLGLAGASGNEQFF. The CDR3 bases are TGTGCCAGCTCACCCTTGGGACTAGCGGGGGCCTCGGGGAATGAGCAGTTCTTC.